Listed below are T cell receptor beta chains from one sample, sequenced in a study of blood T cell repertoires in COVID-19. This table comes from immunoSEQ multiplex PCR, and its TCRdb copy is limited to in-frame clones, with some not included. The repertoire holds 130,000 to 150,000 clones, 80% to 90% seen once, with more than 4% in the top ten. Sequenced sample: peripheral blood. The receptors here all came from a woman between 40 and 55 years old with acute or convalescent COVID-19. The CDR3 runs from the conserved cysteine through the conserved F or W. A D gene is named only where the DNA matches it firmly. A clone size is listed for some rows: how often the clone was seen (once, few, many), or a class if it is expanded.

CASSTGGNTGELFF	TGTGCCAGTAGTACAGGGGGGAACACCGGGGAGCTGTTTTTT	-	TRBD1	TRBV19	TRBJ2-2
CASSDRLAGGPNTGELFF	TGTGCCAGCAGCGATAGACTAGCGGGGGGCCCTAACACCGGGGAGCTGTTTTTT	-	TRBD2	TRBV5-4	TRBJ2-2
CASGGGGSSYEQYF	TGTGCCAGCGGGGGGGGCGGGAGCTCCTACGAGCAGTACTTC	-	-	TRBV7-2	TRBJ2-7
CASSRSGGYNEQFF	TGTGCCAGCAGTCGTTCGGGGGGGTACAATGAGCAGTTCTTC	-	TRBD2	TRBV3-1/TRBV3-2	TRBJ2-1
CASSSRTGGSEQFF	TGTGCCAGCAGCTCTAGGACAGGGGGGTCTGAGCAGTTCTTC	-	TRBD1	TRBV7-9	TRBJ2-1
CASSPRVRLNTGELFF	TGTGCCAGCAGCCCTCGGGTCAGATTGAACACCGGGGAGCTGTTTTTT	-	-	TRBV7-2	TRBJ2-2
CASSEYGTGLGSYNSPLHF	TGTGCCAGCAGTGAGTACGGGACAGGTCTGGGGTCGTATAATTCACCCCTCCACTTT	-	TRBD1	TRBV2	TRBJ1-6
CASSPHNSGNTIYF	TGTGCCAGCAGTCCCCACAACTCTGGAAACACCATATATTTT	-	-	TRBV28	TRBJ1-3
CASSSNRGLDLEQYF	TGTGCCAGCAGCTCCAACAGGGGTCTCGATTTGGAGCAGTACTTC	once	TRBD1	TRBV13	TRBJ2-7
CASSFGAMNTEAFF	TGTGCCAGCAGCTTTGGGGCCATGAACACTGAAGCTTTCTTT	-	-	TRBV11-2	TRBJ1-1
CASRQGVGNYGYTF	TGTGCCAGCAGGCAGGGGGTGGGGAACTATGGCTACACCTTC	-	TRBD1	TRBV2	TRBJ1-2
CASRRTSGETQYF	TGTGCCAGCAGACGGACTAGCGGGGAGACCCAGTACTTC	-	TRBD2	TRBV6-5	TRBJ2-5
CSVAGLEAFF	TGCAGCGTTGCCGGGTTGGAAGCTTTCTTT	-	-	TRBV29-1	TRBJ1-1
CASSYLGQQETQYF	TGTGCCAGCAGTTACTTGGGACAGCAAGAGACCCAGTACTTC	once	TRBD1	TRBV6-2/TRBV6-3	TRBJ2-5
CASSQRQGDYGYTF	TGTGCCAGCAGCCAAAGACAGGGGGACTATGGCTACACCTTC	-	TRBD1	TRBV7-2	TRBJ1-2
CASSGQGGVYEQYF	TGTGCCAGCAGTGGACAGGGAGGGGTCTACGAGCAGTACTTC	once	-	TRBV28	TRBJ2-7
CSVFPGAGDEAFF	TGCAGCGTTTTCCCCGGGGCAGGGGATGAAGCTTTCTTT	-	-	TRBV29-1	TRBJ1-1
CASSLKGTAYNQPQHF	TGTGCCAGCAGTTTAAAAGGGACAGCATACAATCAGCCCCAGCATTTT	-	TRBD1	TRBV27	TRBJ1-5
CASSSSSYEQYF	TGTGCCAGCAGCTCCTCTTCCTACGAGCAGTACTTC	-	-	TRBV5-6	TRBJ2-7
CASSGLAGHMEYEQFF	TGTGCCAGTAGTGGACTAGCGGGCCATATGGAGTATGAGCAGTTCTTC	-	TRBD2	TRBV19	TRBJ2-1
CASSQGVGAFF	TGTGCCAGCAGCCAAGGGGTGGGGGCTTTCTTT	-	-	TRBV7-2	TRBJ1-1
CASSQGGAYEQYF	TGTGCCAGCAGCCAAGGCGGCGCCTACGAGCAGTACTTC	few	-	TRBV3-1/TRBV3-2	TRBJ2-7
CAWRATNRGLEAFF	TGTGCCTGGAGAGCCACGAACAGGGGTCTTGAAGCTTTCTTT	-	TRBD1	TRBV30	TRBJ1-1
CASSQEPPGLAESFFYNEQFF	TGCGCCAGCAGCCAAGAGCCCCCCGGACTAGCCGAATCCTTCTTCTACAATGAGCAGTTCTTC	-	TRBD2	TRBV4-1	TRBJ2-1
CASSQARGGSGHTEAFF	TGTGCCAGCAGCCAAGCTCGGGGGGGTTCGGGACACACTGAAGCTTTCTTT	-	-	TRBV3-1/TRBV3-2	TRBJ1-1
CASSAAGAGTGELFF	TGTGCCAGCAGCGCAGCAGGGGCGGGCACCGGGGAGCTGTTTTTT	-	-	TRBV2	TRBJ2-2
CASSSGVNQPQHF	TGTGCCAGCAGCTCCGGGGTCAATCAGCCCCAGCATTTT	-	-	TRBV6-2/TRBV6-3	TRBJ1-5
CASSLGQGIYNEQFF	TGTGCCAGCAGCCTGGGACAGGGGATATACAATGAGCAGTTCTTC	once	TRBD1	TRBV7-9	TRBJ2-1
CASSLAPGGDYGYTF	TGTGCCAGCAGCTTAGCCCCAGGGGGCGACTATGGCTACACCTTC	-	TRBD1	TRBV11-2	TRBJ1-2
CASSLDGGLVSKNIQYF	TGTGCCAGCAGCTTGGATGGGGGACTAGTTTCCAAAAACATTCAGTACTTC	once	TRBD2	TRBV5-4	TRBJ2-4